This TCR beta chain was profiled in a study of blood T cell repertoires in COVID-19. Study as a whole: T cells, B-cell-depleted T cells, or PBMCs supplied cDNA or gDNA.

The CDR3 contains 15 residues. Per germline, CDR1 SGHAT and CDR2 FQNNGV. V shed 3 bases and J 4 bases; nucleotides not matched to a gene: 6. How the authors handled the data: Quantification of nucleated cells was approximated via reference gene primer amplification. The assay was immunoSEQ multiplex PCR, and TCRdb's table has in-frame clones only and misses some. V, J and clone size derive from that table, while D and trimming were established from the DNA sequence. The sample holds 300,000 to 400,000 clones; approximately 86% are singletons and the top ten take around 7.5%. The chain is built from TRBV11-2 and TRBJ1-3; 7 bases line up with TRBD1. The sequenced sample consisted of peripheral blood. This receptor was taken from a woman aged 55-69 years with COVID-19, enrolled during active disease. In DNA form, the CDR3 reads TGTGCCAGCAGCTTCACAGGGGTGGGAGGAAACACCATATATTTT. It is translated as CASSFTGVGGNTIYF.